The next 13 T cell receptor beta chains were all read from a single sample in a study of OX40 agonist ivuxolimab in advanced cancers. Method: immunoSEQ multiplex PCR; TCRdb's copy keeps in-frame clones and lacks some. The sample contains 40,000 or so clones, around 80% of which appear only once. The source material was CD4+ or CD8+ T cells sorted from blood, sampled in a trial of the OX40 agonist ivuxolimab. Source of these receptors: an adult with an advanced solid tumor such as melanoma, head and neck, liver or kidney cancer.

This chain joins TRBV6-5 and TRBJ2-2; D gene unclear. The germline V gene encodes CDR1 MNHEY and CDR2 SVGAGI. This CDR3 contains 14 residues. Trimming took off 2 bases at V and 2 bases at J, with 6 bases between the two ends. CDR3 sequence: CASSYGVNTGELFF. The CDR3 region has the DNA TGTGCCAGCAGTTACGGGGTCAACACCGGGGAGCTGTTTTTT.

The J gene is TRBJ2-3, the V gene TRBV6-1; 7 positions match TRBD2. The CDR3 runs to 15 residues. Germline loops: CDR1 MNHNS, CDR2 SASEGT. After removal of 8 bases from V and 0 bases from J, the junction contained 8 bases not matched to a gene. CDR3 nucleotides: TGTGCCAGCCAGATCCTTAGCGGGAGCACAGATACGCAGTATTTT. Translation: CASQILSGSTDTQYF.

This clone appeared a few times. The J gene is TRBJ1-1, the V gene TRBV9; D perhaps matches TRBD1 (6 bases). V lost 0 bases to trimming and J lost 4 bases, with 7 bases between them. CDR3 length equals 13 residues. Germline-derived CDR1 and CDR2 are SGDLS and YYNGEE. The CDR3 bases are TGTGCCAGCAGCGTAGAAGGGGGCACTGAAGCTTTCTTT. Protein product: CASSVEGGTEAFF.

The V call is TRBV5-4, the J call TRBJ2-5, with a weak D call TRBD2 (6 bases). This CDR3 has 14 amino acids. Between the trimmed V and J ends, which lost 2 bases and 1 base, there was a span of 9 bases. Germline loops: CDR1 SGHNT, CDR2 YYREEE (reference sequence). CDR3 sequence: CASSLKRVQETQYF. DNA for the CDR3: TGTGCCAGCAGCTTAAAGCGGGTCCAAGAGACCCAGTACTTC.

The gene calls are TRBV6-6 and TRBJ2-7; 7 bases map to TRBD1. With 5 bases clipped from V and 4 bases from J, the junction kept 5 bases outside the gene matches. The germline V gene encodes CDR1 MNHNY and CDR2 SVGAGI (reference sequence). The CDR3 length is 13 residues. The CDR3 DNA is TGTGCCAGCAGTGGGACAGACTCTTACGAGCAGTACTTC. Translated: CASSGTDSYEQYF.

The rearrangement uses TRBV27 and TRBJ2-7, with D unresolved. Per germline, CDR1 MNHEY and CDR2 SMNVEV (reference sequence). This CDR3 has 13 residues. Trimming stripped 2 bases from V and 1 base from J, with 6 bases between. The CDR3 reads CASSLIGSYEQYF. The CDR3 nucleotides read TGTGCCAGCAGTTTAATAGGTTCCTACGAGCAGTACTTC.

The CDR3 loop reads CASSVKSSSLVGGELFF. The CDR3 DNA reads TGTGCCAGCAGCGTAAAATCAAGTAGTCTAGTGGGCGGGGAGCTGTTTTTT. The chain uses TRBV9 and TRBJ2-2, with D hard to call. V was pared by 1 base and J by 7 bases, with 20 bases between. CDR3 length equals 17 residues. Germline assignment: CDR1 SGDLS and CDR2 YYNGEE.

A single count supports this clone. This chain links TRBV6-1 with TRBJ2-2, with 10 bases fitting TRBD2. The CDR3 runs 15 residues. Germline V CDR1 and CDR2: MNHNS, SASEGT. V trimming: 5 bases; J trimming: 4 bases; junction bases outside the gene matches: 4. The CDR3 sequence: CASSSGTSATGELFF. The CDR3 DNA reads TGTGCCAGCAGTTCCGGGACTAGCGCCACCGGGGAGCTGTTTTTT.

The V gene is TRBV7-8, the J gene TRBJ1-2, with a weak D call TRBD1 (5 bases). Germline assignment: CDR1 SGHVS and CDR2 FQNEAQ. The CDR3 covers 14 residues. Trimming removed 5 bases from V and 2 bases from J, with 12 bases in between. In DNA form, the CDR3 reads TGTGCCAGCAGCCGGGGGACGGGAAACTATGGCTACACCTTC. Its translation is CASSRGTGNYGYTF.

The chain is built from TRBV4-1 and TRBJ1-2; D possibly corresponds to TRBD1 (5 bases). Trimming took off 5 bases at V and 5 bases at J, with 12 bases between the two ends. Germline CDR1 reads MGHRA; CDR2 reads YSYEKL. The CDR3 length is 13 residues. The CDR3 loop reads CASSAQGPYGYTF. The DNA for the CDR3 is TGCGCCAGCAGCGCTCAGGGACCATATGGCTACACCTTC.

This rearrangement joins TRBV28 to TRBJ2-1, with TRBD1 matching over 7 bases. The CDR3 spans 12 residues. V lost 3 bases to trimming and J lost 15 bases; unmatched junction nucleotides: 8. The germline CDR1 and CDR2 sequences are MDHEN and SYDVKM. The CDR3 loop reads CASSFLRQGPFF. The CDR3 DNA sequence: TGTGCCAGCAGTTTTTTAAGACAGGGACCGTTCTTC.

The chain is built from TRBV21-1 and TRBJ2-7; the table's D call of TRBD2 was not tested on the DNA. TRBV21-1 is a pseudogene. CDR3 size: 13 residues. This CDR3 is CASSHLPTYEQYF. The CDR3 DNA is TGTGCCAGCAGCCACCTACCTACCTACGAGCAGTACTTC.

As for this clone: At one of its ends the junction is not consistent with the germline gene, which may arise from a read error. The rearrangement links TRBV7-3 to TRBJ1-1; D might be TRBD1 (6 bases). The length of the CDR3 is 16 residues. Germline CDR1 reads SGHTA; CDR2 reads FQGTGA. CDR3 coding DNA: TGTGTCAGCAGCTTAAATTCGGCCAGGGGGAACACTGAAGCTTTCTTT. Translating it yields CVSSLNSARGNTEAFF.